The 11 T cell receptor beta chains below were found in one sample sequenced in a study of shared clonotypes between healthy human individuals. Data came from immunoSEQ multiplex PCR; TCRdb stores just in-frame clones and leaves some out. Here the sample spans about 1 million clones, 75% to 80% being singletons. The sequencing sample was made of memory CD4+ T cells from PBMCs. Subset specified: CD45RA-negative fraction. These receptors were taken from a man in his late teens or twenties in good health. Some clones in this sample may be carry-over from other donors' samples.

This clone came up many times. Within the sample, other DNA sequences also encode this same CDR3. The chain has TRBV5-1 and TRBJ2-7, with D possibly matching TRBD1 (6 bases). V was trimmed by 0 bases and J by 0 bases, leaving 13 bases between them. The CDR3 sequence is 16 residues long. Germline loops: CDR1 SGHRS, CDR2 YFSETQ. CDR3 coding DNA: TGCGCCAGCAGCTTGGGGACTGGGACACTCTCCTACGAGCAGTACTTC. As protein: CASSLGTGTLSYEQYF.

The CDR3 sequence: CASSPRHDPNTGELFF. As DNA, the CDR3 is TGTGCCAGCAGCCCCAGACACGACCCGAACACCGGGGAGCTGTTTTTT. This chain connects TRBV7-8 to TRBJ2-2, with D hard to call. The V end was cut by 5 bases, the J end by 0 bases, with 13 bases between. The length of the CDR3 is 16 residues. In germline, CDR1 is SGHVS, CDR2 FQNEAQ.

The chain links TRBV27 to TRBJ1-1, with a possible D match to TRBD1 (5 bases). The germline V and J ends were trimmed by 3 bases and 5 bases, with 16 bases remaining between them. The CDR3 has 15 residues. The germline V gene encodes CDR1 MNHEY and CDR2 SMNVEV (reference sequence). The CDR3 DNA sequence: TGTGCCAGCAGTTTTGGAGGCAGCGGGGGGACTGAAGCTTTCTTT. This sequence encodes CASSFGGSGGTEAFF.

This chain uses TRBV5-1 with TRBJ2-4; D is possibly TRBD1 (6 bases). V lost 4 bases to trimming and J lost 2 bases, with 16 bases between them. Germline CDR1 and CDR2: SGHRS and YFSETQ. The CDR3 is 16 amino acids. Here the CDR3 reads CASSMIGQWPKNIQYF. CDR3 nucleotides: TGCGCCAGCAGCATGATCGGACAGTGGCCCAAAAACATTCAGTACTTC.

The chain uses TRBV20-1 and TRBJ2-2; no definite D call. Germline CDR1 DFQATT, CDR2 SNEGSKA (reference sequence). The CDR3 spans 10 residues. The CDR3 DNA sequence: TGCAGCGAAGGCACCGGGGAGCTGTTTTTT. It encodes CSEGTGELFF.

The V and J genes are TRBV18 and TRBJ2-5, with 7 bases lining up with TRBD1. The CDR3 contains 15 residues. Trimming cost V 4 bases and J 2 bases; bases outside gene matches: 7. The V gene's germline CDR1 is KGHSH and CDR2 LQKENI. This CDR3 is CASSQSTGKQETQYF. As DNA, the CDR3 is TGTGCCAGCTCACAGTCGACAGGGAAACAAGAGACCCAGTACTTC.

The rearrangement uses TRBV6-1 and TRBJ2-7; TRBD2 matches 8 bases. The germline V gene has CDR1 MNHNS and CDR2 SASEGT. The V gene end was trimmed by 7 bases and the J gene end by 0 bases; junction bases not matched to a gene: 5. This CDR3 comprises 14 residues. CDR3 in DNA: TGTGCCAGCATTACTAGCGGTAACTCCTACGAGCAGTACTTC. This sequence encodes CASITSGNSYEQYF.

This clone is a singleton in its sample. This chain connects TRBV28 to TRBJ1-1, with TRBD1 as a possible D gene (5 bases). The CDR3 spans 12 residues. Per germline, CDR1 MDHEN and CDR2 SYDVKM. V was pared by 3 bases and J by 11 bases, with 13 bases between. The CDR3 DNA sequence: TGTGCCAGCAGTTTGGCACTACGGGGGGCTTTCTTT. This codes for CASSLALRGAFF.

The chain joins TRBV9 to TRBJ2-7, with 12 bases that match TRBD1. The V gene's germline CDR1 is SGDLS and CDR2 YYNGEE. The ends lost 7 bases at V and 6 bases at J; junction bases unmatched: 5. This CDR3 comprises 13 residues. CDR3 in DNA: TGTGCCAGCGGGGACAGGGGGCGGTCCGAGCAGTACTTC. As protein: CASGDRGRSEQYF.

As for this clone: Other DNA sequences from this sample encode an identical CDR3 as well. The J gene is TRBJ2-5, the V gene TRBV7-9; D might be TRBD2 (5 bases). The J call could be wrong; TRBJ2-7 is a better fit for the DNA end. The CDR3 runs to 12 residues. CDR1 is SEHNR, CDR2 FQNEAQ, per germline (reference sequence). The CDR3 here is CASSPGSYEQYF. In DNA form, the CDR3 reads TGTGCCAGCAGCCCGGGGTCCTACGAGCAGTACTTC.

The chain is built from TRBV6-5 and TRBJ2-1, with D possibly being TRBD2 (6 bases). The ends were cut back, 2 bases at V and 4 bases at J, with 12 bases in the middle. Looked up from germline, CDR1 is MNHEY and CDR2 is SVGAGI. The length of the CDR3 is 15 residues. CDR3 region: CASSYGLARYNEQFF. The CDR3 coding sequence is TGTGCCAGCAGTTACGGGCTAGCGCGGTACAATGAGCAGTTCTTC.